This is a list of T cell receptor beta chains from one sample in a study of HIV-infected patients and healthy controls. One entry per CDR3 protein, called by TCRdb with MiXCR from the 5' RACE reads. The sample lists about 10,000 distinct CDR3 sequences; around 8% were seen once. Source material: blood. These receptors were collected from an adult in good health. The CDR3 runs from the conserved cysteine through the conserved F or W. A D gene is named only where the DNA matches it firmly. A clone size is listed for some rows: how often the clone was seen (once, few, many), or a class if it is expanded.

D | size | J | V | DNA | CDR3
. | medium-sized | TRBJ2-3 | TRBV7-2 | TGTGCCAGCAGCTCGTATGATACGCAGTATTTT | CASSSYDTQYF
. | . | TRBJ2-1 | TRBV19 | TGTGCCAGTAGTATATCCAGGGGCGAGTTATACTCCTACAATGAGCAGTTCTTC | CASSISRGELYSYNEQFF
. | medium-sized | TRBJ2-5 | TRBV7-9 | TGTGCCAGCAGCTTTACGGCAGGGTTTACAGAGACCCAGTACTTC | CASSFTAGFTETQYF
TRBD2 | medium-sized | TRBJ2-3 | TRBV11-2 | TGTGCCAGCACCCTCGGGCTAGCGGTCGATACGCAGTATTTT | CASTLGLAVDTQYF
TRBD1 | . | TRBJ2-7 | TRBV20-1 | TGCAGTGCTAGGGGACAGGGGGCCAGCGAGCAGTACTTC | CSARGQGASEQYF
. | . | TRBJ1-1 | TRBV25-1 | TGTGCCAGCAGTGAATCAGGGAGATTTCCTGAAGCTTTCTTT | CASSESGRFPEAFF
TRBD1 | few | TRBJ2-7 | TRBV2 | TGTGCCAGCAGCTCGACAGGGGTCGACGAGCAGTACTTC | CASSSTGVDEQYF
. | medium-sized | TRBJ2-1 | TRBV21-1 | TGTGCCAGCAGCAAAGATGGCGGGCGAGGGAGGCCCTTCAATGAGCAGTTCTTC | CASSKDGGRGRPFNEQFF
. | many | TRBJ1-1 | TRBV7-2 | TGTGCCAGCAGCTCGGTTGGGGGGAACTGGGGCACTGAAGCTTTCTTT | CASSSVGGNWGTEAFF
TRBD1 | . | TRBJ1-1 | TRBV5-1 | TGCGCCAGCAGCTTCGGTATTGGGCCGGGACAGGGCGGTGAAGCTTTCTTT | CASSFGIGPGQGGEAFF
. | medium-sized | TRBJ2-3 | TRBV6-1 | TGTGCCAGCAGCGAGCAAGGAGATACGCAGTATTTT | CASSEQGDTQYF
. | many | TRBJ1-5 | TRBV14 | TGTGCCAGCAGCCAGGAATTAGGTCAGCCCCAGCATTTT | CASSQELGQPQHF
. | . | TRBJ1-1 | TRBV3-1 | TGTGCCAGCAGCCCCGGACAGCCCACTGAAGCTTTCTTT | CASSPGQPTEAFF
. | once | TRBJ2-2 | TRBV27 | TGTGCCAGCAGTTTATCCGCGGGGGCGATTACCGGGGAGCTGTTTTTT | CASSLSAGAITGELFF
. | medium-sized | TRBJ2-7 | TRBV12-3/TRBV12-4 | TGTGCCAGCAGTTTAGTTGGCCCCTCCGAGCAGTACTTC | CASSLVGPSEQYF
TRBD2 | many | TRBJ2-7 | TRBV14 | TGTGCCAGCAGCTTAGCGGGAGCGGGCTTCGAGCAGTACTTC | CASSLAGAGFEQYF
TRBD2 | many | TRBJ2-7 | TRBV7-2 | TGTGCCAGCAGCTACGACACTAGCGGGGGATTCTACGAGCAGTACTTC | CASSYDTSGGFYEQYF
. | medium-sized | TRBJ2-1 | TRBV7-2 | TGTGCCAGCAGCCTCCTAGCGCGCAATGAGCAGTTCTTC | CASSLLARNEQFF
TRBD2 | . | TRBJ2-7 | TRBV20-1 | TGCAGTGCGGGGGCTTCAGCGGGGGGGCGCTCCTACGAGCAGTACTTC | CSAGASAGGRSYEQYF
. | . | TRBJ1-1 | TRBV6-1 | TGTGCCAGCAGACGTCAGACTCAGGGATCGGGCACTGAAGCTTTCTTT | CASRRQTQGSGTEAFF
TRBD2 | medium-sized | TRBJ2-3 | TRBV7-2 | TGTGCCAGCAGCCCTGGACTAGCGGGGACTAAGAGAATAGATACGCAGTATTTT | CASSPGLAGTKRIDTQYF
. | . | TRBJ1-1 | TRBV7-9 | TGTGCCAGCAGCTTAGTAGGGGCAGAGGCTTTCTTT | CASSLVGAEAFF
TRBD2 | medium-sized | TRBJ2-5 | TRBV28 | TGTGCCAGCTCTCGAGGACTAGCGGGGGCTCCGGAGACCCAGTACTTC | CASSRGLAGAPETQYF
. | few | TRBJ1-6 | TRBV28 | TGTGCCAGCAGAAGCACCCTCGGTGGCAGAGTGACCCCCCTCCACTTT | CASRSTLGGRVTPLHF
. | . | TRBJ2-4 | TRBV7-9 | TGTGCCAGCAGCTTATCCGAAAACATTCAGTACTTC | CASSLSENIQYF
. | . | TRBJ2-7 | TRBV19 | TGTGCCAGTAGTATGAGTTCGGGGCTCGCTATCTACACTGAAGACTACGAGCAGTACTTC | CASSMSSGLAIYTEDYEQYF
. | many | TRBJ2-7 | TRBV5-5 | TGTGCCAGCAGCTTATACCGACAGGTTTCCTACGAGCAGTACTTC | CASSLYRQVSYEQYF
TRBD1 | many | TRBJ1-6 | TRBV30 | TGTGCCTGGAGTGTACGGAGCAGGGGGTCTTCACCCCTCCACTTT | CAWSVRSRGSSPLHF
. | medium-sized | TRBJ1-2 | TRBV4-1 | TGCGCCAGCAGCCAAGATAGGGCAGAGACCTATGGCTACACCTTC | CASSQDRAETYGYTF
. | medium-sized | TRBJ2-2 | TRBV18 | TGTGCCAGCTCACCACGAACAGCGAACACCGGGGAGCTGTTTTTT | CASSPRTANTGELFF
. | many | TRBJ1-4 | TRBV12-3/TRBV12-4 | TGTGCCAGCGACGGGGGTGCAAATGAAAAACTGTTTTTT | CASDGGANEKLFF
TRBD1 | medium-sized | TRBJ1-1 | TRBV3-1 | TGTGCCAGCAGCCATTCCGGGACAGGGGGCCTTGAAGCTTTCTTT | CASSHSGTGGLEAFF
. | many | TRBJ1-1 | TRBV12-3/TRBV12-4 | TGTGCCAGCAGTTTAGCAAGGGGGATTGGCACTGAAGCTTTCTTT | CASSLARGIGTEAFF
. | many | TRBJ2-2 | TRBV4-1 | TGCGCCAGCAGCCAAGGTCTGGGGGACGGGGAGCTGTTTTTT | CASSQGLGDGELFF
. | few | TRBJ1-2 | TRBV19 | TGTGCCAGTAGTACCCGGGACCGTCCGGTGGGCGGCTACACCTTC | CASSTRDRPVGGYTF
. | medium-sized | TRBJ1-5 | TRBV10-1 | TGCGCCAGCAGTGAGGGGGGGGCGAACAATCAGCCCCAGCATTTT | CASSEGGANNQPQHF
TRBD1 | many | TRBJ1-5 | TRBV5-5 | TGTGCCAGCAGCATAGACAGGGGGGCGACGGGACAGCCCCAGCATTTT | CASSIDRGATGQPQHF
. | few | TRBJ2-7 | TRBV12-5 | TGTGCTAGTGGTTTCCGACGAGGACGATTAGACGAGCAGTACTTC | CASGFRRGRLDEQYF
. | medium-sized | TRBJ2-3 | TRBV7-2 | TGTGCCAGCAGGAGGGGAGCGAGTGATACGCAGTATTTT | CASRRGASDTQYF
. | few | TRBJ2-7 | TRBV30 | TGTGCCTGGCGGCTGGGACACATCTACGAGCAGTACTTC | CAWRLGHIYEQYF
TRBD1 | . | TRBJ1-5 | TRBV7-6 | TGTGCCAGCGGGCAGGGGGCGGATCAGCCCCAGCATTTT | CASGQGADQPQHF
TRBD2 | many | TRBJ2-5 | TRBV6-2/TRBV6-3 | TGTGCCAGCAGTTACGGGATAGCGGGAGGCGGTGAGACCCAGTACTTC | CASSYGIAGGGETQYF
. | medium-sized | TRBJ1-1 | TRBV7-9 | TGTGCCAGCAGCTTATCATACGGACTTGAAGCTTTCTTT | CASSLSYGLEAFF
TRBD2 | . | TRBJ2-2 | TRBV12-3/TRBV12-4 | TGTGCCAGCAGTGCCCCCCAAAGACTAGCGGGATTCCCCCCCGGGGAGCTGTTTTTT | CASSAPQRLAGFPPGELFF
. | medium-sized | TRBJ2-3 | TRBV4-3 | TGCGCCAGCAGCCCCGACCCGAATAGTGGCACAGATACGCAGTATTTT | CASSPDPNSGTDTQYF
. | many | TRBJ2-3 | TRBV12-3/TRBV12-4 | TGTGCCAGCAGTTTCGTAGCGAGCACAGATACGCAGTATTTT | CASSFVASTDTQYF
TRBD1 | medium-sized | TRBJ2-4 | TRBV18 | TGTGCCAGCTCACCGACGAGGGGACAGGCCAAAAACATTCAGTACTTC | CASSPTRGQAKNIQYF
. | many | TRBJ2-3 | TRBV2 | TGTGCCAGCAGTACCTATAGCGTGGATACGCAGTATTTT | CASSTYSVDTQYF
. | medium-sized | TRBJ2-5 | TRBV5-1 | TGCGCCAGCAGCTTGGGGGTACAAGAGACCCAGTACTTC | CASSLGVQETQYF
. | few | TRBJ2-5 | TRBV7-3 | TGTGCCAGCAGCTTAACGTTGCAGGCTGTAGACTTC | CASSLTLQAVDF
. | many | TRBJ2-5 | TRBV3-1 | TGTGCCAGCAGCCAAGATCTGGCAGGCCAAGAGACCCAGTACTTC | CASSQDLAGQETQYF
. | few | TRBJ1-3 | TRBV12-3/TRBV12-4 | TGTGCCAGCACCGAGGGTCCCGGAAACACCATATATTTT | CASTEGPGNTIYF
. | many | TRBJ1-5 | TRBV19 | TGTGCCAGTAGTGAGCCCCAGAATCAGCCCCAGCATTTT | CASSEPQNQPQHF
TRBD1 | medium-sized | TRBJ1-2 | TRBV6-5 | TGTGCCAGCAGTTACTCGAAGGGGGCAGGCTATGGCTACACCTTC | CASSYSKGAGYGYTF
. | . | TRBJ2-1 | TRBV28 | TGTGCCACCGAATTGCAGGGCACTTTTTACAATGAGCAGTTCTTC | CATELQGTFYNEQFF
. | medium-sized | TRBJ2-6 | TRBV5-1 | TGCGCCAGCAGCTACAGACAAGGGCTCGAGGTCTCTGGGGCCAACGTCCTGACTTTC | CASSYRQGLEVSGANVLTF
. | many | TRBJ1-2 | TRBV28 | TGTGCCAGCAGTTTAGAAATGACGATTTATGGCTACACCTTC | CASSLEMTIYGYTF
TRBD1 | many | TRBJ2-5 | TRBV29-1 | TGCAGCGTTGGCGCGGGACAGGGTGGCGAGACCCAGTACTTC | CSVGAGQGGETQYF
. | few | TRBJ2-7 | TRBV28 | TGTGCCAGCAGTTCGCGGAGTTCCTACGAGCAGTACTTC | CASSSRSSYEQYF